This TCR beta chain was obtained from a study of beta chain features in type 1 diabetes. Sorted CD4+ subsets: naive, central memory, regulatory, stem cell-like memory (CD45RO/CCR7/CD25/CD127/CD95/CD27 panel). Every bit of the isolated RNA underwent reverse transcription, so sequencing read expressed TCRB transcripts. Generated by immunoSEQ multiplex PCR, the TCRdb table keeps only in-frame clones and is missing some. This repertoire shows hundreds of thousands of clones, under 20% found once; its top ten account for 0.02% to 0.03%. From germline, CDR1 is MNHNY and CDR2 SVGAGI (reference sequence). The V end lost 6 bases, the J end lost 4 bases, and 6 bases lay between the germline ends. The CDR3 runs to 11 residues.

Sequenced material: naive CD4+ T cells from blood. The chain uses TRBV6-6 and TRBJ1-1, with D unclear. This receptor was identified in a woman aged 18-29 years in good health. CDR3 loop: CASRISTEAFF. CDR3 in DNA: TGTGCCAGCAGAATAAGCACTGAAGCTTTCTTT.